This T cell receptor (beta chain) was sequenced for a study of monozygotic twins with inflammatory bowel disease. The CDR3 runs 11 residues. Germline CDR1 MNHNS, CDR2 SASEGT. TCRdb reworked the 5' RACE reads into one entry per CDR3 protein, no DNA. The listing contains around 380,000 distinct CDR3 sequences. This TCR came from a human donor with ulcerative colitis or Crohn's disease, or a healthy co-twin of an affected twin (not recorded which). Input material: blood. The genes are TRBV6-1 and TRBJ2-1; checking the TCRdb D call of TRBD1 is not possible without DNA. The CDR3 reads CASTARALQFF.